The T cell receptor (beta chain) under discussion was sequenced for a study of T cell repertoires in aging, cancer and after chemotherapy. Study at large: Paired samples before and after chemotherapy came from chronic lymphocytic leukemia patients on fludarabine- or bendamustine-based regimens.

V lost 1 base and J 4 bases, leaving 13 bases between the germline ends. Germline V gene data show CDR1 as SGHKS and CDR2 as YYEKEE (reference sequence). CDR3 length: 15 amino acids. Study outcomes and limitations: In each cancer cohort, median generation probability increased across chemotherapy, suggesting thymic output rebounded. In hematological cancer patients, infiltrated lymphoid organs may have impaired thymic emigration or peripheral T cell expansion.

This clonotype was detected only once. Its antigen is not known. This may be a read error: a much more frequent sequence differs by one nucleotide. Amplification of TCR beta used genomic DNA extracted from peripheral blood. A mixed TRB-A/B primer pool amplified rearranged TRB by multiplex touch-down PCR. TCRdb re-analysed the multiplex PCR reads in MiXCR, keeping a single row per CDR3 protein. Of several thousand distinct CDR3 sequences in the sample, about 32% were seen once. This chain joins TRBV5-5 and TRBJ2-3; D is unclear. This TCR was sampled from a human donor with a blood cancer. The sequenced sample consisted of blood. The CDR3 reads CASSLFNRLADTQYF. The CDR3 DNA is TGTGCCAGCAGCTTGTTCAACCGGCTTGCAGATACGCAGTATTTT.